The T cell receptor (beta chain) under discussion was sequenced for a study of blood T cells in healthy people across ages. Study findings and constraints: CMV infection status of these donors was not known.

This clonotype was detected only a few times. Its target is not known. Isolation of PBMCs gave at least 7 million cells per sample. Combining a sample-barcoded 5' primer with a J-beta primer mix, a second PCR ran for about 6 to 12 cycles. Each cDNA molecule was tagged by a template-switch adaptor with 12 random nucleotides. Each sample yielded at least 3 million CDR3-containing paired-end reads. TCRdb passed the 5' RACE reads through MiXCR, listing each CDR3 protein once. The sample records more than 650,000 distinct CDR3 sequences, over 20% being singletons. The receptor's source is a man aged 70-80 years in good health. The sequenced sample consisted of blood.

DNA for the CDR3: TGCAGTGCCCCGGACAGGGGGGAGACCCAGTACTTC. This translates into CSAPDRGETQYF. V is TRBV20-1 and J is TRBJ2-1, with 10 bases that match TRBD1. The J call may be faulty, since TRBJ2-5 better matches the DNA end. This CDR3 is 12 amino acids long. CDR1 and CDR2 (germline): DFQATT, SNEGSKA (reference sequence).